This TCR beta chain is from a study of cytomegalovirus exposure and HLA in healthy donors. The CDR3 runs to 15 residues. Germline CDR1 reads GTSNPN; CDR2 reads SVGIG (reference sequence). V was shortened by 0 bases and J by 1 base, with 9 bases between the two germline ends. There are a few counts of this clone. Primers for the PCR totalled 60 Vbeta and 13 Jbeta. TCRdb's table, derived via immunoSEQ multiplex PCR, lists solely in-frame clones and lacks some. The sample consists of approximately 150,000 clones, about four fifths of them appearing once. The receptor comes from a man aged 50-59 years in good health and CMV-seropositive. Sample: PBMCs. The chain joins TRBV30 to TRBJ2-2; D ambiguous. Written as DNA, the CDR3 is TGTGCCTGGAGTGTATCCAGCGAGAACACCGGGGAGCTGTTTTTT. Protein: CAWSVSSENTGELFF. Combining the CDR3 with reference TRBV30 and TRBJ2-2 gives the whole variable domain SQTIHQWPATLVQPVGSPLSLECTVEGTSNPNLYWYRQAAGRGLQLLFYSVGIGQISSEVPQNLSASRPQDRQFILSSKKLLLSDSGFYLCAWSVSSENTGELFFGEGSRLTVL.